This T cell receptor (beta chain) appears in the sequencing data of a study of shared clonotypes between healthy human individuals. The protocol was immunoSEQ multiplex PCR, while the TCRdb copy is restricted to in-frame clones and leaves out a portion. This sample has about 1.5 million clones, with roughly 96% found just once. As to this clone: Its antigen is not identified.

Study-level findings and limits: Among the subsets, naive ones generally showed larger estimated richness than memory ones.

Sample: naive CD4+ T cells sorted from blood. This sample's subset: CD45RA+ positively selected. The receptor's source is a man aged 25 to 45 in good health.

The CDR3 sequence: CASSLGAVSYNEQFF. The CDR3 DNA is TGTGCCAGCAGTTTAGGGGCCGTATCTTACAATGAGCAGTTCTTC. The chain employs TRBV27 and TRBJ2-1; D possibly corresponds to TRBD1 (5 bases). Per germline, CDR1 MNHEY and CDR2 SMNVEV (reference sequence). Trimming took off 2 bases at V and 4 bases at J, with 12 bases between the two ends. This CDR3 comprises 15 residues.